The 17 T cell receptor beta chains below all came from one sample that was sequenced in a study of tissue T cells after allogeneic stem cell transplantation. Clones were sequenced by immunoSEQ multiplex PCR, and TCRdb holds only the in-frame ones, with some missing. Counted here are about 48,000 clones, 73% occurring once; the ten biggest clones make up around 0.5%. Specimen: sorted cells pooled from one or two spleens. These receptors were taken from a pool of C57BL/6 mice in good health.

Note on this clone: These gene names are mouse names. The CDR3 is cut off 1 residue early in the read; its end comes from the germline J gene. This chain joins TRBV13-2 and TRBJ1-1; no definite D call. V lost 2 bases and J 0 bases, leaving 5 bases between the germline ends. From germline, CDR1 is NNHNN and CDR2 SYGAGS (reference sequence). The CDR3 runs 13 residues. CDR3 DNA (partial): TGTGCCAGCGGTGACCAGCCAAACACAGAAGTCTTC. This sequence encodes CASGDQPNTEVF. The full-length CDR3 reads as CASGDQPNTEVFF.

Comments on this clone: Gene names and germline match the mouse. The CDR3 extends 1 residue past the end of the read, so its final part is completed from the germline J gene. The chain is built from TRBV3 and TRBJ2-7; D uncertain. This CDR3 comprises 12 residues. Germline V gene data show CDR1 as SNHLY and CDR2 as FYNGKV (reference sequence). Trimming stripped 1 base from V and 3 bases from J, with 4 bases between. CDR3 bases read: TGTGCCAGCAGCTTAGGCCACTATGAACAGTAC. It specifies CASSLGHYEQY. The complete CDR3 sequence is CASSLGHYEQYF.

Concerning this clone: The gene names here belong to mouse. With the read ending 1 residue before the CDR3 end, the germline J gene is used to fill in that end. The chain carries TRBV17 and TRBJ1-4; a possible D gene is TRBD1 (5 bases). This CDR3 is 14 amino acids long. Trimming pared 2 bases from V and 3 bases from J, leaving 7 bases between. Germline loops: CDR1 MNHDT, CDR2 YYDKIL. The DNA read from the CDR3 is TGTGCTAGCAGTAGACAGGGACCCAACGAAAGATTATTT. Residues: CASSRQGPNERLF. The entire CDR3 sequence reads CASSRQGPNERLFF.

Notes on this clone: Gene names and germline refer to mouse. The CDR3 is cut off 1 residue early in the read; its end comes from the germline J gene. Other DNA variants within this sample encode the same CDR3. The chain recombines TRBV3 with TRBJ2-7, with 7 bases matching TRBD2. Germline V gene data show CDR1 as SNHLY and CDR2 as FYNGKV (reference sequence). This CDR3 is 14 amino acids long. The V segment lost 0 bases and the J segment 3 bases; nucleotides outside the gene matches: 2. CDR3 bases read: TGTGCCAGCAGCTTAGCCGGGGGGGACTATGAACAGTAC. This sequence encodes CASSLAGGDYEQY. The whole CDR3 protein reads CASSLAGGDYEQYF.

Comment on this clone: The gene names given are mouse names. The CDR3 end lies 1 residue beyond the end of the read and is filled in from the germline J gene. This chain uses TRBV31 with TRBJ2-7; 10 bases align to TRBD2. The germline CDR1 and CDR2 sequences are GKSSPN and SITVG. V shed 3 bases, J shed 4 bases, and the junction held 6 bases outside the gene matches. The CDR3 is 14 amino acids. The CDR3 DNA, read in part, is TGTGCCTGGAGCTTTGGGACTGGGGTTTATGAACAGTAC. The encoded protein is CAWSFGTGVYEQY. In full, the CDR3 reads CAWSFGTGVYEQYF.

This clone showed up just a few times. The listed genes are named as in mouse. From the germline J gene comes the end of the CDR3, since the read stops 1 residue before it. The V call is TRBV12-1, the J call TRBJ2-7; TRBD2 matches at 10 bases. Unmatched junction bases numbered 5, after V lost 4 bases and J lost 6 bases. CDR3 size: 13 residues. The germline V gene has CDR1 SGHSN and CDR2 HYEKVE. Partial CDR3 DNA: TGTGCCAGCTCCCTCGACTGGGGGGTTGAACAGTAC. Its translation is CASSLDWGVEQY. The whole CDR3 reads CASSLDWGVEQYF. Filled out from reference TRBV12-1 and TRBJ2-7, the complete variable domain reads DSGVVQSPRHIIKEKGGRSVLTCIPISGHSNVVWYQQTLGKELKFLIQHYEKVERDKGFLPSRFSVQQFDDYHSEMNMSALELEDSAMYFCASSLDWGVEQYFGPGTRLTVL.

Remarks on this clone: The gene symbols are mouse symbols. The read comes to an end 1 residue before the CDR3 does, leaving the germline J gene to fill in the end. The chain joins TRBV19 to TRBJ2-4, with unresolved D. Trimming shortened V by 0 bases and J by 4 bases, and 9 bases separated the two germline ends. The CDR3 totals 14 residues. Germline values: CDR1 FNHDT, CDR2 SITEND (reference sequence). The CDR3 region is CASSIVPGENTLYF. The covered CDR3 bases are TGTGCCAGCAGTATAGTCCCTGGCGAAAACACCTTGTAC.

Concerning this clone itself: Each gene name is a mouse one. The CDR3 end lies 1 residue beyond the end of the read and is filled in from the germline J gene. This chain links TRBV5 with TRBJ1-4; the D gene is possibly TRBD1 (5 bases). V lost 3 bases, J lost 4 bases, and 9 bases lay in between. The V gene's germline CDR1 is LGHNA and CDR2 YNLKQL (reference sequence). CDR3 size: 14 residues. The CDR3 sequence is CASSHPDNNERLFF. The sequenced CDR3 bases are TGTGCCAGCAGCCACCCGGACAACAACGAAAGATTATTT.

With respect to this clone: Gene labels here are mouse ones. With the read ending 1 residue before the CDR3 end, the germline J gene is used to fill in that end. This chain joins TRBV19 and TRBJ2-1, with D possibly being TRBD1 (8 bases). Germline V gene data show CDR1 as FNHDT and CDR2 as SITEND (reference sequence). This CDR3 has 15 residues. V was clipped by 4 bases and J by 4 bases, with 15 bases between them. CDR3: CASSPPQGGYAEQFF. The CDR3 bases that were read are TGTGCCAGCAGTCCGCCACAGGGGGGGTATGCTGAGCAGTTC.

To note about this clone: Mouse germline and gene names are used. The read ends 1 residue before the CDR3 terminus; that terminus is restored from the germline J gene. The chain joins TRBV13-2 to TRBJ1-2; TRBD1 agrees at 8 bases. Germline V CDR1 and CDR2: NNHNN, SYGAGS (reference sequence). The J segment lost 5 bases and the V segment lost 0 bases, leaving 6 bases of the junction unmatched. The CDR3 is made up of 15 amino acids. The CDR3 reads CASGDDQGARSDYTF. Incomplete CDR3 DNA: TGTGCCAGCGGTGATGACCAGGGGGCGCGATCCGACTACACC.

Worth noting for this clone: The gene names here belong to mouse. The read falls 1 residue short of the CDR3 end, and the missing part is taken from the germline J gene. The rearrangement links TRBV26 to TRBJ1-1; perhaps TRBD1 as D (5 bases). The CDR3 has 15 residues. Germline V lookup: CDR1 KGHPV, CDR2 FQNQEV (reference sequence). The V and J ends lost 0 bases and 1 base respectively, with 9 bases between them. The sequenced CDR3 bases are TGTGCCAGCAGTCTGTCTATCAGGGAAAACACAGAAGTCTTC. This gives the protein CASSLSIRENTEVF. The whole CDR3 protein reads CASSLSIRENTEVFF.

Points on this clone: Gene names follow the mouse nomenclature. The sequenced fragment ends 1 residue before the CDR3 boundary, so the rest is inferred from the germline J gene. The J gene is TRBJ2-5, the V gene TRBV2; D not resolved. The CDR3 runs to 15 residues. The V end lost 0 bases, the J end lost 0 bases, and 7 bases lay between the germline ends. Germline values: CDR1 LGHNA, CDR2 YSYQKL. Here the CDR3 reads CASSQDGSNQDTQYF. Partial CDR3 DNA: TGTGCCAGCAGCCAAGACGGCAGTAACCAAGACACCCAGTAC.

This clone was detected only a few times. Gene names denote mouse genes. From the germline J gene comes the end of the CDR3, since the read stops 1 residue before it. The chain recombines TRBV13-2 with TRBJ2-7; 10 bases fit TRBD1. This CDR3 spans 14 amino acids. Germline V gene data show CDR1 as NNHNN and CDR2 as SYGAGS (reference sequence). The V gene end was trimmed by 0 bases and the J gene end by 9 bases; junction bases not matched to a gene: 6. The CDR3 sequence: CASGDAGQGSGQYF. CDR3 DNA, as far as it was read: TGTGCCAGCGGTGATGCGGGACAGGGGAGCGGACAGTAC.

This clone appeared a few times. The germline and genes are mouse ones. The CDR3 is cut off 1 residue early in the read; its end comes from the germline J gene. The rearrangement joins TRBV3 to TRBJ2-7, with D possibly matching TRBD1 (5 bases). Germline values: CDR1 SNHLY, CDR2 FYNGKV (reference sequence). The CDR3 totals 12 residues. Trimming cost V 6 bases and J 4 bases, with 10 bases left between them. CDR3 DNA (partial): TGTGCCAGCAGGTTCGACAGTTATGAACAGTAC. Protein: CASRFDSYEQY. The entire CDR3 protein is CASRFDSYEQYF.

Worth noting for this clone: Germline and genes: mouse. The CDR3 end is not reached by the read, which stops 1 residue before it; the germline J gene fills it in. The chain employs TRBV15 and TRBJ2-1; D not resolved. Per the germline V gene, CDR1 is SGHND and CDR2 is FRSKSL. Trimming removed 6 bases from V and 11 bases from J, with 5 bases in between. The CDR3 covers 9 residues. The covered CDR3 bases are TGTGCCAGCAGGCCCAAGCAGTTC. Translation gives CASRPKQF. The full CDR3 is CASRPKQFF.

Worth noting for this clone: Genes and germline are mouse. The read comes to an end 1 residue before the CDR3 does, leaving the germline J gene to fill in the end. This chain links TRBV19 with TRBJ2-5; no definite D call. The V gene's germline CDR1 is FNHDT and CDR2 SITEND (reference sequence). The V and J ends lost 5 bases and 0 bases respectively, with 10 bases between them. The CDR3 is 14 amino acids. The part of the CDR3 DNA that was read is TGTGCCAGCAGCCCTTCAATTAACCAAGACACCCAGTAC. Translated: CASSPSINQDTQY. The CDR3 in its entirety is CASSPSINQDTQYF. The full variable domain, completed using reference TRBV19 and TRBJ2-5, is GGIITQTPKFLIGQEGQKLTLKCQQNFNHDTMYWYRQDSGKGLRLIYYSITENDLQKGDLSEGYDASREKKSSFSLTVTSAQKNEMAVFLCASSPSINQDTQYFGPGTRLLVL.

Turning to this clone: Each gene name is a mouse one. The read gets to within 1 residue of the CDR3 end, and the germline J gene fills in the rest. The rearrangement uses TRBV26 and TRBJ2-2; TRBD1 matches at 9 bases. This CDR3 has 15 amino acids. CDR1 is KGHPV and CDR2 is FQNQEV in the germline V gene (reference sequence). V lost 6 bases and J lost 1; bases outside the gene matches: 3. The CDR3 spells CASSGTGRNTGQLYF. The part of the CDR3 DNA that was read is TGTGCCAGCAGCGGGACAGGGCGAAACACCGGGCAGCTCTAC.